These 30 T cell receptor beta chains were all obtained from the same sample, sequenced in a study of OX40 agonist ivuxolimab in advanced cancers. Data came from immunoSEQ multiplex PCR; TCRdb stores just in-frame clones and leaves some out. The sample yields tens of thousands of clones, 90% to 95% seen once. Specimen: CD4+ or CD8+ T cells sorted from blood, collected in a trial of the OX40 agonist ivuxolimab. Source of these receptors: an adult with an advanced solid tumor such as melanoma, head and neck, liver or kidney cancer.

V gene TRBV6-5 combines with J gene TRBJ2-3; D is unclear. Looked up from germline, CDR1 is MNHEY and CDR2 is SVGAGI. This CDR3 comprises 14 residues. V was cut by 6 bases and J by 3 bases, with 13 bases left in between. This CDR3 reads CASSQTMATDTQYF. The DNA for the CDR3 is TGTGCCAGCAGCCAGACAATGGCGACAGATACGCAGTATTTT.

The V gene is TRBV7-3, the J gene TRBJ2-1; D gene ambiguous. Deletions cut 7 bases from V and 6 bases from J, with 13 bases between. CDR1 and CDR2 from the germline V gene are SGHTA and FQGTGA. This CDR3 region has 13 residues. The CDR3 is CASTAELGNEQFF. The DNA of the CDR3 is TGTGCCAGCACCGCGGAGCTAGGCAATGAGCAGTTCTTC.

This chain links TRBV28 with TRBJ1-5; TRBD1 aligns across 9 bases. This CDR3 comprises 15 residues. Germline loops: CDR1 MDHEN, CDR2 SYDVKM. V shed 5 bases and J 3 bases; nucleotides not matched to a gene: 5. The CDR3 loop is CASSGDRVDNQPQHF. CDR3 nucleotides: TGTGCCAGCAGTGGGGACAGGGTTGACAATCAGCCCCAGCATTTT.

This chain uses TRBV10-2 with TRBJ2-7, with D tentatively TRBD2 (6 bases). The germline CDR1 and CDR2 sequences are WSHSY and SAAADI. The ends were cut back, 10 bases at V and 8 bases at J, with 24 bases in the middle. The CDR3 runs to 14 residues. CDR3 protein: CATQAGGLSTKQYF. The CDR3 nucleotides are TGCGCCACCCAAGCTGGTGGACTATCTACGAAGCAGTACTTC.

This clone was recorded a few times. In DNA form, the CDR3 reads TGTGCCAGCAGCGTGGGCAGCTCCTACGAGCAGTACTTC. Protein product: CASSVGSSYEQYF. V gene TRBV9 combines with J gene TRBJ2-7; D is ambiguous. The CDR3 runs 13 residues. The V end lost 2 bases, the J end lost 0 bases, and 6 bases lay between the germline ends. The germline V gene encodes CDR1 SGDLS and CDR2 YYNGEE.

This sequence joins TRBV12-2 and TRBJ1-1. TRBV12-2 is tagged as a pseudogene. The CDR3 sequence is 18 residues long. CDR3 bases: TGTGCAAGTCGCCCCGAGAATGGGGACCATGGGCGGAACACTGAAGCTTTCTTT. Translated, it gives CASRPENGDHGRNTEAFF.

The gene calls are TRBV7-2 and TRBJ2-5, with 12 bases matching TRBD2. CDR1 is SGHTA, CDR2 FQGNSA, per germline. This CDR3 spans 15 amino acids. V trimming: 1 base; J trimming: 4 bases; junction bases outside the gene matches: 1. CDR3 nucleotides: TGTGCCAGCAGCTTAGAACTAGCGGGAGGAGAGACCCAGTACTTC. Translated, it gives CASSLELAGGETQYF.

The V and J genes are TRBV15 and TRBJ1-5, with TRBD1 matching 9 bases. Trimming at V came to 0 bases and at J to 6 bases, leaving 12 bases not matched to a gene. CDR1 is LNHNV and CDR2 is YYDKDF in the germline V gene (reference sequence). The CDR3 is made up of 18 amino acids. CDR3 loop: CATSRDSNTGTGSQPQHF. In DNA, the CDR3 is TGTGCCACCAGCAGAGATAGCAATACCGGGACAGGGAGTCAGCCCCAGCATTTT.

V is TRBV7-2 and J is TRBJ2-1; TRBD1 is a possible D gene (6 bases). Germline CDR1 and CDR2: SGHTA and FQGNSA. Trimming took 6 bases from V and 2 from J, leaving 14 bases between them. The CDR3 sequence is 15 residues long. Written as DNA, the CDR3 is TGTGCCAGCAGATTCTCAGGGGTGGCCTACAATGAGCAGTTCTTC. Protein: CASRFSGVAYNEQFF. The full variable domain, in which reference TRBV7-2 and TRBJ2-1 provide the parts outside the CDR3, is GAGVSQSPSNKVTEKGKDVELRCDPISGHTALYWYRQSLGQGLEFLIYFQGNSAPDKSGLPSDRFSAERTGGSVSTLTIQRTQQEDSAVYLCASRFSGVAYNEQFFGPGTRLTVL.

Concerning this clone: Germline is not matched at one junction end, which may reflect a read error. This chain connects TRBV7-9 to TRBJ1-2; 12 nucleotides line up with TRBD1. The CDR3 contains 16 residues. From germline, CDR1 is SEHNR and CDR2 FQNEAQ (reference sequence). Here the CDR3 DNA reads TGTGCCAGCAGTTTAGCTGGGACAGGGGGCAGGTATGGCTACACCTTC. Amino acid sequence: CASSLAGTGGRYGYTF.

CDR3 sequence: CASSHRLAGNTDTQYF. CDR3 DNA: TGTGCCAGCAGCCACCGACTAGCGGGAAACACAGATACGCAGTATTTT. This chain connects TRBV9 to TRBJ2-3; TRBD2 matches at 11 bases. The ends lost 4 bases at V and 2 bases at J; junction bases unmatched: 6. Germline V gene data show CDR1 as SGDLS and CDR2 as YYNGEE. This CDR3 has 16 residues.

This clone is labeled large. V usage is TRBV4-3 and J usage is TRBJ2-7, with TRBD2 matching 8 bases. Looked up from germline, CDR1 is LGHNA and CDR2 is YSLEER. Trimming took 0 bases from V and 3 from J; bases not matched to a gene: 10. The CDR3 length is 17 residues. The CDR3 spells CASSQDPPSTSGYEQYF. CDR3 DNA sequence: TGCGCCAGCAGCCAAGATCCACCCTCAACTAGCGGCTACGAGCAGTACTTC.

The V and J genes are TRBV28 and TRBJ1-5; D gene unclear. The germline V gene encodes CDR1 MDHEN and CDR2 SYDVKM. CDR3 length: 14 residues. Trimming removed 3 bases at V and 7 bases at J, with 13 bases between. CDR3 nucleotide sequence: TGTGCCAGCAGTTTCCTCCCCCTCGGGCAGCCCCAGCATTTT. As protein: CASSFLPLGQPQHF.

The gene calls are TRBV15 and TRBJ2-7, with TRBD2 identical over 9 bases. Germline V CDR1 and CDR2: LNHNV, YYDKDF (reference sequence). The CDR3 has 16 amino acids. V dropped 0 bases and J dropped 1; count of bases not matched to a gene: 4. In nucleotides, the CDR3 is TGTGCCACCAGCAGAGAAAGGCTAGCGGGGTCCTACGAGCAGTACTTC. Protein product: CATSRERLAGSYEQYF.

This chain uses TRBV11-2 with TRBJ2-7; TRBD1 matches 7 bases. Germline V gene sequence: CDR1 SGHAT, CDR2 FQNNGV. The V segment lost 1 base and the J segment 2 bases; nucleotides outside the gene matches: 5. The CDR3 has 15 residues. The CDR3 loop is CASSLVRGGTYEQYF. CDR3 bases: TGTGCCAGCAGCTTAGTCCGAGGGGGCACCTACGAGCAGTACTTC.

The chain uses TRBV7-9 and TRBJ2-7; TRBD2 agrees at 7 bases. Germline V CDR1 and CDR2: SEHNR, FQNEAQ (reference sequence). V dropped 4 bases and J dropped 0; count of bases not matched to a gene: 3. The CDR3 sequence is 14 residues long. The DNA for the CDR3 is TGTGCCAGCAGCTCGACTAGCCACTCCTACGAGCAGTACTTC. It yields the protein CASSSTSHSYEQYF.

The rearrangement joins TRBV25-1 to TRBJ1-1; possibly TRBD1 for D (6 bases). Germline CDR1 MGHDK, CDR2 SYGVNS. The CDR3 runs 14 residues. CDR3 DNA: TGTGCTTCCGAGGGTCAGGGGTGGACCGCTGAAGCTTTCTTT. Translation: CASEGQGWTAEAFF.

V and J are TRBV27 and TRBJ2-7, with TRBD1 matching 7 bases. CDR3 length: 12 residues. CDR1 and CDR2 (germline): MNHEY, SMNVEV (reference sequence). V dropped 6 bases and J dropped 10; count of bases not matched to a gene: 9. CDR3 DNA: TGTGCCAGCAGGCAACAGGGGTCTTCCCAGTACTTC. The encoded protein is CASRQQGSSQYF.

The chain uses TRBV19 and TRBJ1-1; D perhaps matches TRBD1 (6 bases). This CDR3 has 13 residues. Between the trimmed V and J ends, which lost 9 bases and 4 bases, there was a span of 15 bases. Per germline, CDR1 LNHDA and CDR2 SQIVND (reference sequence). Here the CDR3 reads CARTLGQRTEAFF. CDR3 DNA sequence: TGTGCCAGGACTTTAGGACAGCGCACTGAAGCTTTCTTT.

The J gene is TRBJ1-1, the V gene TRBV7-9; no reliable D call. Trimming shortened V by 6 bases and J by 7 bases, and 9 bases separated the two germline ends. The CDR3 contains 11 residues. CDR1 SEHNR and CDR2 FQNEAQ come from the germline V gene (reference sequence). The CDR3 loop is CASSGAVEAFF. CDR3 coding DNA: TGTGCCAGCAGTGGAGCCGTTGAAGCTTTCTTT. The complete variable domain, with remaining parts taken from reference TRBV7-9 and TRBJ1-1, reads DTGVSQNPRHKITKRGQNVTFRCDPISEHNRLYWYRQTLGQGPEFLTYFQNEAQLEKSRLLSDRFSAERPKGSFSTLEIQRTEQGDSAMYLCASSGAVEAFFGQGTRLTVV.

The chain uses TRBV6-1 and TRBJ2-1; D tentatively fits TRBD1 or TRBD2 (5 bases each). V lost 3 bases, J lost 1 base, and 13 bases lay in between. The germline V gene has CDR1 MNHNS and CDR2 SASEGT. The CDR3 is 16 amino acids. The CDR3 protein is CASSDTPGPSYNEQFF. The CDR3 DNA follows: TGTGCCAGCAGTGACACCCCGGGACCATCCTACAATGAGCAGTTCTTC.

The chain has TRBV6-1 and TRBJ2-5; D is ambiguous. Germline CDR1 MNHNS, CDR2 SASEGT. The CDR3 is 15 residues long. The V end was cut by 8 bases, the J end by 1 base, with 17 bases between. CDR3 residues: CASGWNRYSQETQYF. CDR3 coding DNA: TGTGCCAGCGGGTGGAATAGGTACAGCCAAGAGACCCAGTACTTC.

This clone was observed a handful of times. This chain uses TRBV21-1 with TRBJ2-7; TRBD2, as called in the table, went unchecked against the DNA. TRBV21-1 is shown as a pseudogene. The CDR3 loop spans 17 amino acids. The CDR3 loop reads CASSKGWWCGVSYEQYF. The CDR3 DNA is TGTGCCAGCAGCAAGGGTTGGTGGTGCGGGGTCTCCTACGAGCAGTACTTC.

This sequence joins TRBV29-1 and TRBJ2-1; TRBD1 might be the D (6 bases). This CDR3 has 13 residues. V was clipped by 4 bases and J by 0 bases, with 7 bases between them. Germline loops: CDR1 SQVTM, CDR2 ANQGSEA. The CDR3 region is CSVARGSYNEQFF. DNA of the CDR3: TGCAGCGTTGCCAGGGGCTCCTACAATGAGCAGTTCTTC.

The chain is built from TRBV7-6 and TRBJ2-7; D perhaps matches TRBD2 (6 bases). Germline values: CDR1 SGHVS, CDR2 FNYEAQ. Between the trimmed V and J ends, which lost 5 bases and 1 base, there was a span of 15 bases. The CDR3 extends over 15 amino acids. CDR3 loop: CASSRSGPNSYEQYF. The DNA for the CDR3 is TGTGCCAGCAGCCGTAGCGGTCCTAATTCCTACGAGCAGTACTTC.

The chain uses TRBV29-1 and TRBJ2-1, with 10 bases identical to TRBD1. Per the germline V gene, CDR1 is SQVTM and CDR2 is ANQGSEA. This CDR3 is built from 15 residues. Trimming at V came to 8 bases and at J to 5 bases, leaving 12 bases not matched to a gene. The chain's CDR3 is CSFFIWGQGHNEQFF. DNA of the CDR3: TGCAGCTTTTTTATCTGGGGACAGGGGCACAATGAGCAGTTCTTC.

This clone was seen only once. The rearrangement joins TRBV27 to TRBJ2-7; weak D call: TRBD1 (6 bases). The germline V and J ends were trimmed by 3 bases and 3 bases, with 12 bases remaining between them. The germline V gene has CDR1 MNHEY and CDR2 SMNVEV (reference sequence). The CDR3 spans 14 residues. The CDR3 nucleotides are TGTGCCAGCAGTTTCGTTGGGGGCAGCTACGAGCAGTACTTC. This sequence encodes CASSFVGGSYEQYF.

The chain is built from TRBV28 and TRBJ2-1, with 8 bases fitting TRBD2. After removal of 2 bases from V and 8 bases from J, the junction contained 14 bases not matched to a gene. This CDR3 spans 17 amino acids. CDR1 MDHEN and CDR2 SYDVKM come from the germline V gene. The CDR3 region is CASSLAPPGRGVYEQFF. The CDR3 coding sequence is TGTGCCAGCAGTTTAGCCCCCCCAGGGCGGGGGGTTTATGAGCAGTTCTTC.

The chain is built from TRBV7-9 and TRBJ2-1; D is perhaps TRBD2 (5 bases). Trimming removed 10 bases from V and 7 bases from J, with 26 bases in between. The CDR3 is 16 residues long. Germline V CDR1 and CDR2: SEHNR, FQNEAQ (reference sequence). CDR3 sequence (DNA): TGTGCCATTCCGCGCCCCCTTAGCGCTCCCTTGAATGAGCAGTTCTTC. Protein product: CAIPRPLSAPLNEQFF.

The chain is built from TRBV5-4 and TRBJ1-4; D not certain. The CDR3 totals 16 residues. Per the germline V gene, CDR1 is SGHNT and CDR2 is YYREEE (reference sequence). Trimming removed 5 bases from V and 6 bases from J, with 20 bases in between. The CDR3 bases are TGTGCCAGCAGTCTTGGGGAAGGAGCCGCACATGAAAAACTGTTTTTT. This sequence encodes CASSLGEGAAHEKLFF.